What follows are 6 T cell receptor beta chains derived from one specimen sequenced in a study of shared clonotypes between healthy human individuals (dated by TCRdb to the early 2020s). Libraries were constructed by the immunoSEQ multiplex PCR assay. The table comes from immuneACCESS by way of TCRdb, which keeps in-frame sequences with V and J called. Part of the clones is missing from these tables; in studies checked, under half for an unresolved V gene and the rest for unknown reasons. The sample table holds approximately 2.1 million clones, of which 80% to 95% were seen once. The top ten constitute approximately 0.4% of the sample. The sequenced sample was naive CD4+ T cells from PBMCs. Per the publication, the cell subset or site label means: CD45RA+ positively selected. The receptors stem from a man younger than 30 in good health. Some clones in this sample may be carry-over from other donors' samples.

This chain links TRBV4-1 with TRBJ2-5, with 8 positions matching TRBD2. The germline CDR1 and CDR2 sequences are MGHRA and YSYEKL. This CDR3 spans 18 amino acids. The trim removed 1 base at V and 0 bases at J, leaving 10 bases unmatched. The CDR3 region is CASSQVRRASGYQETQYF. The DNA of the CDR3 is TGCGCCAGCAGCCAAGTACGAAGGGCTAGCGGGTACCAAGAGACCCAGTACTTC.

This sequence joins TRBV19 and TRBJ1-1; possibly TRBD1 for D (5 bases). The CDR3 runs to 17 residues. Germline V gene sequence: CDR1 LNHDA, CDR2 SQIVND (reference sequence). The germline V and J ends were trimmed by 5 bases and 2 bases, with 21 bases remaining between them. The CDR3 DNA reads TGTGCCAGTAGTCCAAGCAGTGGGGCAGCACCTAACACTGAAGCTTTCTTT. It is translated as CASSPSSGAAPNTEAFF.

V gene TRBV7-3 combines with J gene TRBJ1-5; D remains ambiguous. The germline CDR1 and CDR2 sequences are SGHTA and FQGTGA. The CDR3 is 13 residues long. Trimming removed 2 bases at V and 4 bases at J, with 6 bases between. The CDR3 DNA is TGTGCCAGCAGCTTAGGGTGGAATCAGCCCCAGCATTTT. Residues: CASSLGWNQPQHF.

The chain joins TRBV10-3 to TRBJ2-1; D perhaps matches TRBD2 (5 bases). The CDR3 runs to 13 residues. CDR1 is ENHRY, CDR2 SYGVKD, per germline. The V and J ends lost 3 bases and 15 bases respectively, with 18 bases between them. The CDR3 bases are TGTGCCATCAGTGAAGCGGCACACCAGGTTGGGTTCTTC. This gives the protein CAISEAAHQVGFF.

About this clone: This sample also contains other DNA sequences that code for the same CDR3. This chain joins TRBV6-5 and TRBJ2-7, with TRBD1 matching 7 bases. CDR3 length: 13 amino acids. The ends lost 5 bases at V and 2 bases at J; junction bases unmatched: 3. Germline V CDR1 and CDR2: MNHEY, SVGAGI. In DNA, the CDR3 is TGTGCCAGCAGTCGACAGGGTCCCTACGAGCAGTACTTC. It translates to CASSRQGPYEQYF.

V usage is TRBV19 and J usage is TRBJ2-6; possibly TRBD1 for D (5 bases). Germline CDR1 and CDR2: LNHDA and SQIVND (reference sequence). V lost 4 bases and J 0 bases, leaving 13 bases between the germline ends. The CDR3 has 17 amino acids. Here the CDR3 reads CASSSAGLSSGANVLTF. In DNA form, the CDR3 reads TGTGCCAGTAGTAGCGCAGGGTTGAGCTCTGGGGCCAACGTCCTGACTTTC.